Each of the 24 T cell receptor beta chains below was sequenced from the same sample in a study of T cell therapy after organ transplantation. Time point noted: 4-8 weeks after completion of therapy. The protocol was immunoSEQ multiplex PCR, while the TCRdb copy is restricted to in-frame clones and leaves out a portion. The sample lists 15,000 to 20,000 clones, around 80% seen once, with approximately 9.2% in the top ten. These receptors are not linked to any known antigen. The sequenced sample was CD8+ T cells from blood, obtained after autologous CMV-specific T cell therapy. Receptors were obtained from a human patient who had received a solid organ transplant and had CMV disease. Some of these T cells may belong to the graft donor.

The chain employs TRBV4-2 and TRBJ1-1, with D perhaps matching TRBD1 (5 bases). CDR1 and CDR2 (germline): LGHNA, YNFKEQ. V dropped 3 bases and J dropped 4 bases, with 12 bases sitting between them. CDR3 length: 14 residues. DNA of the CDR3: TGTGCCAGCAGCCAGATCCCGGGGGGCACTGAAGCTTTCTTT. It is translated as CASSQIPGGTEAFF.

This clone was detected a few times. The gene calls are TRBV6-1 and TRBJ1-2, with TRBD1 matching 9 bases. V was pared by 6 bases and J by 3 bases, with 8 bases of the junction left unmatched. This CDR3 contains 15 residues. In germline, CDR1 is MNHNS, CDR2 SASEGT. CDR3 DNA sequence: TGTGCCAGCAGAGCCCCGGGACAGGGAGACTATGGCTACACCTTC. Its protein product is CASRAPGQGDYGYTF.

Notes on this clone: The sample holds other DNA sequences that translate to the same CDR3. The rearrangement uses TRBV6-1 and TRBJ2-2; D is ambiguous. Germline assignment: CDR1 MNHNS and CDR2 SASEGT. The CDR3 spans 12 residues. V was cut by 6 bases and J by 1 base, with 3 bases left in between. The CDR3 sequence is CASRQNTGELFF. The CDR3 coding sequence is TGTGCCAGCAGACAGAACACCGGGGAGCTGTTTTTT.

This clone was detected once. This chain's CDR3 is CASSDRDSNTGELFF. In nucleotides, the CDR3 is TGTGCCAGCAGTGACCGGGACAGTAACACCGGGGAGCTGTTTTTT. V and J are TRBV6-4 and TRBJ2-2; TRBD1 matches at 7 bases. This CDR3 is 15 amino acids long. From germline, CDR1 is MRHNA and CDR2 SNTAGT. V trimming: 2 bases; J trimming: 2 bases; junction bases outside the gene matches: 2.

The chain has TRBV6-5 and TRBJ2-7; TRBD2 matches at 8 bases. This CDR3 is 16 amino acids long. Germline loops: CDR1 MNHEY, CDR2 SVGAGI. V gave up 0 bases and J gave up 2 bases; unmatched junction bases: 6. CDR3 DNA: TGTGCCAGCAGTTACTCGTCCGGGACTAGAGCCTACGAGCAGTACTTC. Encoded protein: CASSYSSGTRAYEQYF.

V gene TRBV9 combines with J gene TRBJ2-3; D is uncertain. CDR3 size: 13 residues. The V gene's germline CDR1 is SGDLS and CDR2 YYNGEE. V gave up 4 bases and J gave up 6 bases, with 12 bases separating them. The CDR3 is CASSLYPSDTQYF. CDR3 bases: TGTGCCAGCAGCCTATACCCAAGTGATACGCAGTATTTT.

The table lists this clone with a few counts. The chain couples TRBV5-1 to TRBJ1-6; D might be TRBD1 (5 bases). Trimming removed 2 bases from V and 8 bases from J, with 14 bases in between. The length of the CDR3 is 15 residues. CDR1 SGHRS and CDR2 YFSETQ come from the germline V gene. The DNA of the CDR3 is TGCGCCAGCAGCTTTTGGGGGTGGGCGGATTCACCCCTCCACTTT. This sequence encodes CASSFWGWADSPLHF.

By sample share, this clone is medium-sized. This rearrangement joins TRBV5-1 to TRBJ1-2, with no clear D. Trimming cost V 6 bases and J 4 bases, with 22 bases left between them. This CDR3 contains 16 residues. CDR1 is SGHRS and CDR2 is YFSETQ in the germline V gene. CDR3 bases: TGCGCCAGCACCGATGGTCCCCAGGAGGGTGGCTATGGCTACACCTTC. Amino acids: CASTDGPQEGGYGYTF. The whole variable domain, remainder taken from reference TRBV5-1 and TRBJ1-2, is KAGVTQTPRYLIKTRGQQVTLSCSPISGHRSVSWYQQTPGQGLQFLFEYFSETQRNKGNFPGRFSGRQFSNSRSEMNVSTLELGDSALYLCASTDGPQEGGYGYTFGSGTRLTVV.

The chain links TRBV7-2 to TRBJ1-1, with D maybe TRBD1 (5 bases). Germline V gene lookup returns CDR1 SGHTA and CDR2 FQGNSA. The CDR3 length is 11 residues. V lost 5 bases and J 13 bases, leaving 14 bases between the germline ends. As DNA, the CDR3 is TGTGCCAGCAGCCGCGGGCGGGGGGGTTTCTTT. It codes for CASSRGRGGFF.

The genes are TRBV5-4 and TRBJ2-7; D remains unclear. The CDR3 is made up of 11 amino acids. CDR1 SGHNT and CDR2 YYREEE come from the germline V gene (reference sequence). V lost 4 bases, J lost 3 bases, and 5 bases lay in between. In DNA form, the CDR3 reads TGTGCCAGCAGCGTGAACTACGAGCAGTACTTC. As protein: CASSVNYEQYF.

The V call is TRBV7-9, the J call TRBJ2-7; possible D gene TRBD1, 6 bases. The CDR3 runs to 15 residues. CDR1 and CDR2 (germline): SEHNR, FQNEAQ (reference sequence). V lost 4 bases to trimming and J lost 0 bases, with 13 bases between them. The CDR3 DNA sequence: TGTGCCAGCAGCTCAGGGACAATAAGCTCCTACGAGCAGTACTTC. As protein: CASSSGTISSYEQYF.

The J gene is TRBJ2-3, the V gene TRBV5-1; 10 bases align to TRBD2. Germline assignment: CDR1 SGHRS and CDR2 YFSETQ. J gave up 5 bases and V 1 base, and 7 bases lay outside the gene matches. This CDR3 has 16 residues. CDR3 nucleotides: TGCGCCAGCAGCTTGAGTCTAGCGGGAGAGGTAGATACGCAGTATTTT. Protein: CASSLSLAGEVDTQYF.

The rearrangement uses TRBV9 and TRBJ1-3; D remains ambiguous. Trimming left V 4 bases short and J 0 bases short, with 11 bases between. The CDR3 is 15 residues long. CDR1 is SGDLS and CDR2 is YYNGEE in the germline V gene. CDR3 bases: TGTGCCAGCAGCCCCTGGGCGGTCTCTGGAAACACCATATATTTT. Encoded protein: CASSPWAVSGNTIYF.

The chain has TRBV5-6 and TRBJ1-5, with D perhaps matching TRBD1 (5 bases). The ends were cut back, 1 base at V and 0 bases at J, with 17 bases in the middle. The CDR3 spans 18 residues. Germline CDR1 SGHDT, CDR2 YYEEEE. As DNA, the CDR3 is TGTGCCAGCAGCTTGAATCGCCAGGGCCCCTATAGCAATCAGCCCCAGCATTTT. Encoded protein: CASSLNRQGPYSNQPQHF.

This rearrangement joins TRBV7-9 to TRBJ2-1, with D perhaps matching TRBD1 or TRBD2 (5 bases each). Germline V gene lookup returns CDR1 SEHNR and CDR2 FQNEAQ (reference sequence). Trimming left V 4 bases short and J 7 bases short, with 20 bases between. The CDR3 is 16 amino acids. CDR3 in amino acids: CASSSQGTQIWNEQFF. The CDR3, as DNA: TGTGCCAGCAGCTCCCAAGGGACGCAGATATGGAATGAGCAGTTCTTC.

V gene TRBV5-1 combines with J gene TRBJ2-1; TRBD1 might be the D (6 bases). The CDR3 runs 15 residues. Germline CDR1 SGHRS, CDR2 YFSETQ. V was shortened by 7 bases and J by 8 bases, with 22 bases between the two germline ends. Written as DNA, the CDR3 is TGCGCCAGCGCTACGTATAGGGACACTTTGGATGAGCAGTTCTTC. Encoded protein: CASATYRDTLDEQFF.

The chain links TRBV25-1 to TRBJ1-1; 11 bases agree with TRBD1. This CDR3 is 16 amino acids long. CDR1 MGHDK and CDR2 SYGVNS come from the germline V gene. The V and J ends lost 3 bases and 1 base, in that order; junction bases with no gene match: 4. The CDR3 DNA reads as TGTGCCAGCAGTGACCCGGACAGGGGGCCGAACACTGAAGCTTTCTTT. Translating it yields CASSDPDRGPNTEAFF.

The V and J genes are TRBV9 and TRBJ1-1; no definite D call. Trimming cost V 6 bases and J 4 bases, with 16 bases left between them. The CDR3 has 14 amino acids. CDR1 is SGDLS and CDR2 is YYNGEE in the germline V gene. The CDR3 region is CASNQALGATEAFF. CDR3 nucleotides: TGTGCCAGCAACCAGGCCCTGGGTGCCACTGAAGCTTTCTTT. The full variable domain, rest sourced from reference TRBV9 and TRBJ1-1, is DSGVTQTPKHLITATGQRVTLRCSPRSGDLSVYWYQQSLDQGLQFLIQYYNGEERAKGNILERFSAQQFPDLHSELNLSSLELGDSALYFCASNQALGATEAFFGQGTRLTVV.

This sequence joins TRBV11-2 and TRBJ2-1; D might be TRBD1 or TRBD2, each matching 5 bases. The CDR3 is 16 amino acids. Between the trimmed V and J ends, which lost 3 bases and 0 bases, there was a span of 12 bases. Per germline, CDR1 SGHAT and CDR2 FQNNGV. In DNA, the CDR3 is TGTGCCAGCAGCTTTATGGGACCAGACTCCTACAATGAGCAGTTCTTC. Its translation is CASSFMGPDSYNEQFF.

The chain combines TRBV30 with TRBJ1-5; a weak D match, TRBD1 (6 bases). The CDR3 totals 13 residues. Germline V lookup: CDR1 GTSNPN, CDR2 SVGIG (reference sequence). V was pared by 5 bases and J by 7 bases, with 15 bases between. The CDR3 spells CAWEQGMGQPQHF. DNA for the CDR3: TGTGCCTGGGAACAGGGTATGGGACAGCCCCAGCATTTT.

As DNA, the CDR3 is TGTGCCAGCACGTCGGGTGGGGCTCAAGAGACCCAGTACTTC. Amino acid sequence: CASTSGGAQETQYF. The V call is TRBV27, the J call TRBJ2-5, with D perhaps TRBD1 (5 bases). V lost 7 bases to trimming and J lost 2 bases, with 14 bases between them. The germline gives CDR1 MNHEY, CDR2 SMNVEV (reference sequence). This CDR3 has 14 amino acids.

This CDR3 is CAWISGGQEYGYTF. The DNA of the CDR3 is TGTGCCTGGATTTCGGGGGGGCAGGAGTATGGCTACACCTTC. This rearrangement joins TRBV30 to TRBJ1-2, with D possibly matching TRBD1 (6 bases). The CDR3 length is 14 residues. Germline lookup yields CDR1 GTSNPN and CDR2 SVGIG (reference sequence). Between the trimmed V and J ends, which lost 4 bases and 5 bases, there was a span of 17 bases.

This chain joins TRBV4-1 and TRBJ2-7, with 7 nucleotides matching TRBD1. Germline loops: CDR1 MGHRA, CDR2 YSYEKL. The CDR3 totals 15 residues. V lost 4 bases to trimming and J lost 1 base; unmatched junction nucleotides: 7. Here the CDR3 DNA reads TGCGCCAGCAGCCGGGACAGAGAGATTTCCTACGAGCAGTACTTC. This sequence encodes CASSRDREISYEQYF.

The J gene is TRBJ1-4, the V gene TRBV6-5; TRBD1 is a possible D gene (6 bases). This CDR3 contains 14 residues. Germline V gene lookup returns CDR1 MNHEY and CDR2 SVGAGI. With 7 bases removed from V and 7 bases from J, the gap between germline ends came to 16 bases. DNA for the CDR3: TGTGCCAGCAACAACGGGGGGCTCGGTGAAAAACTGTTTTTT. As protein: CASNNGGLGEKLFF.